The rows below give T cell receptor beta chains drawn from one sample of a study of blood T cell repertoires in COVID-19. Method: immunoSEQ multiplex PCR; TCRdb's copy keeps in-frame clones and lacks some. Altogether over 120,000 clones are present, 87% being singletons, with the ten largest covering around 0.91%. The material sequenced was peripheral blood. The receptors were gathered from a woman aged 45 to 65 with acute or convalescent COVID-19. Each CDR3 is given with its conserved first and last residue. The D gene is left open where the match is weak. The listing skips clone size in some rows; elsewhere it reads once, few, many or a size class.

v_gene	j_gene	d_gene	abundance	CDR3aa	CDR3nt
TRBV28	TRBJ1-2	-	-	CASSFDYGYTF	TGTGCCAGCAGTTTCGACTATGGCTACACCTTC
TRBV24-1	TRBJ1-5	-	-	CATSDAARGANQPQHF	TGTGCCACCAGTGATGCAGCCCGGGGGGCCAATCAGCCCCAGCATTTT
TRBV6-1	TRBJ1-1	-	-	CASSEPDTEAFF	TGTGCCAGCAGTGAACCGGACACTGAAGCTTTCTTT
TRBV5-4	TRBJ2-2	TRBD1	once	CASSLGQGAATGELFF	TGTGCCAGCAGCTTGGGACAGGGGGCTGCGACGGGGGAGCTGTTTTTT
TRBV19	TRBJ2-2	TRBD2	-	CASKIGLAAGELFF	TGTGCCAGTAAAATTGGGCTAGCGGCCGGGGAGCTGTTTTTT
TRBV24-1	TRBJ2-3	TRBD1	-	CATSDPRDRGSDTQYF	TGTGCCACCAGTGATCCCCGGGACAGGGGTTCAGATACGCAGTATTTT
TRBV6-5	TRBJ1-1	-	once	CASSIYKQGPEAFF	TGTGCCAGCAGTATATACAAACAGGGACCTGAAGCTTTCTTT
TRBV15	TRBJ2-7	TRBD1	-	CATSRGRTGRIYEQYF	TGTGCCACCAGCAGAGGACGGACAGGGAGAATCTACGAGCAGTACTTC
TRBV7-6	TRBJ2-1	-	-	CASSLRTFESEQFF	TGTGCCAGCAGCTTACGAACTTTCGAGAGTGAGCAGTTCTTC
TRBV12-3/TRBV12-4	TRBJ1-6	TRBD1	-	CASRGQEDSPLHF	TGTGCCAGCAGGGGACAGGAGGATTCACCCCTCCACTTT
TRBV7-9	TRBJ1-4	-	-	CASSLEGGAVRLFF	TGTGCCAGCAGCTTAGAAGGGGGGGCCGTGAGGCTGTTTTTT
TRBV3-1/TRBV3-2	TRBJ1-1	-	-	CASSLQGQGSAFF	TGTGCCAGCAGCTTACAGGGCCAAGGGTCGGCTTTCTTT
TRBV27	TRBJ1-5	-	-	CASSSGNQPQHF	TGTGCCAGCAGTTCAGGCAATCAGCCCCAGCATTTT
TRBV15	TRBJ2-2	-	-	CATSREGLAGLNTGELFF	TGTGCCACCAGCAGAGAAGGGTTAGCAGGACTTAACACCGGGGAGCTGTTTTTT
TRBV18	TRBJ1-2	TRBD1	-	CASSLGGQNYGYTF	TGTGCCAGCTCACTGGGGGGACAGAACTATGGCTACACCTTC
TRBV6-1	TRBJ1-2	-	-	CASSEAAVYSKGYTF	TGTGCCAGCAGTGAAGCGGCAGTCTACAGTAAGGGCTACACCTTC
TRBV29-1	TRBJ2-7	TRBD1	-	CSVEARDRARYEQYF	TGCAGCGTTGAGGCTAGGGACAGGGCTAGGTACGAGCAGTACTTC
TRBV9	TRBJ2-7	TRBD1	-	CASSSRTGGGEQYF	TGTGCCAGCAGCTCCCGGACAGGGGGCGGCGAGCAGTACTTC
TRBV25-1	TRBJ2-2	TRBD1	-	CASRQSQTGVRTGELFF	TGTGCCAGCAGACAATCCCAAACAGGGGTACGGACCGGGGAGCTGTTTTTT
TRBV6-6	TRBJ1-1	TRBD1	few	CASRKGGQGDTEAFF	TGTGCCAGCAGAAAAGGGGGACAGGGGGACACTGAAGCTTTCTTT
TRBV5-4	TRBJ2-2	-	-	CASSLVAGELFF	TGTGCCAGCAGCTTGGTCGCCGGGGAGCTGTTTTTT
TRBV10-3	TRBJ1-2	TRBD1	few	CAISERDRESYTF	TGTGCCATCAGTGAGCGGGACAGGGAAAGCTACACCTTC
TRBV5-4	TRBJ1-1	TRBD1	-	CASSLPPGQGDTEAFF	TGTGCCAGCAGCTTGCCCCCGGGACAGGGGGACACTGAAGCTTTCTTT
TRBV2	TRBJ1-5	TRBD1	-	CASESKRTGGSNQPQHF	TGTGCCAGCGAATCTAAACGTACAGGGGGGAGCAATCAGCCCCAGCATTTT
TRBV7-3	TRBJ1-1	-	-	CASSLEGADTEAFF	TGTGCCAGCAGCTTAGAAGGGGCGGACACTGAAGCTTTCTTT
TRBV29-1	TRBJ1-2	-	-	CSSRTGTNYGYTF	TGCAGCTCCCGAACAGGGACTAACTATGGCTACACCTTC
TRBV10-3	TRBJ2-1	-	-	CAIGRQDDNEQFF	TGTGCCATCGGGAGACAGGATGACAATGAGCAGTTCTTC
TRBV5-1	TRBJ1-4	TRBD1	once	CASSFTGENEKLFF	TGCGCCAGCAGCTTTACAGGGGAGAATGAAAAACTGTTTTTT
TRBV28	TRBJ1-4	-	-	CASRLGGENEKLFF	TGTGCCAGCAGGTTGGGAGGGGAAAATGAAAAACTGTTTTTT
TRBV9	TRBJ1-4	TRBD1	-	CASSQTGGTNTNEKLFF	TGTGCCAGCAGCCAAACAGGGGGCACAAATACTAATGAAAAACTGTTTTTT
TRBV6-6	TRBJ2-7	TRBD2	-	CASSRTSGRSSEQYF	TGTGCCAGCAGTAGGACTAGCGGGAGAAGTTCCGAGCAGTACTTC
TRBV6-5	TRBJ2-1	-	-	CASNFGSDSYNEQFF	TGTGCCAGCAATTTCGGGAGTGATTCCTACAATGAGCAGTTCTTC
TRBV5-1	TRBJ2-3	TRBD1	-	CASSPGQGPDTQYF	TGCGCCAGCAGCCCTGGACAGGGCCCAGATACGCAGTATTTT
TRBV18	TRBJ2-1	TRBD1	once	CASSLQGQGDHEQFF	TGTGCCAGCTCACTACAGGGACAGGGGGACCATGAGCAGTTCTTC
TRBV6-5	TRBJ1-2	-	once	CASSVDWLGGYTF	TGTGCCAGCAGCGTCGACTGGCTTGGGGGCTACACCTTC
TRBV20-1	TRBJ2-2	-	-	CSASDLLRGNTGELFF	TGCAGTGCTAGTGACCTCCTCAGGGGGAACACCGGGGAGCTGTTTTTT
TRBV29-1	TRBJ2-7	TRBD1	-	CSAGQGAYEQYF	TGCAGCGCAGGACAGGGGGCCTACGAGCAGTACTTC
TRBV6-5	TRBJ1-2	-	-	CASSLGEFYYGYTF	TGTGCCAGCAGCCTCGGGGAGTTTTACTATGGCTACACCTTC
TRBV4-1	TRBJ1-1	-	-	CASSQVTVVTEAFF	TGCGCCAGCAGTCAAGTAACGGTTGTGACTGAAGCTTTCTTT
TRBV5-4	TRBJ1-4	-	-	CASSSGTRLASNEKLFF	TGTGCCAGCAGCTCCGGGACACGACTTGCATCTAATGAAAAACTGTTTTTT
TRBV30	TRBJ1-1	-	-	CAWSYISEAFF	TGTGCCTGGAGTTACATATCTGAAGCTTTCTTT
TRBV11-1	TRBJ1-1	TRBD1	-	CASSPGDRGKTEAFF	TGTGCCAGCAGCCCGGGGGACAGGGGGAAAACTGAAGCTTTCTTT
TRBV9	TRBJ1-6	TRBD1	-	CASSHWDRNNSPLHF	TGTGCCAGCAGCCACTGGGACAGGAATAATTCACCCCTCCACTTT
TRBV18	TRBJ2-3	TRBD2	once	CASPGTSGGPSTDTQYF	TGTGCCAGCCCTGGGACTAGCGGGGGGCCAAGCACAGATACGCAGTATTTT
TRBV10-3	TRBJ2-1	TRBD1	-	CAISESRQGVPQFF	TGTGCCATCAGTGAGTCGAGGCAGGGGGTCCCACAGTTCTTC
TRBV10-1	TRBJ2-6	TRBD1	-	CASSESYRGSSGANVLTF	TGCGCCAGCAGTGAGTCGTACAGGGGGTCCTCTGGGGCCAACGTCCTGACTTTC
TRBV5-6	TRBJ1-5	-	once	CASSKGTISNQPQHF	TGTGCCAGCAGCAAGGGGACAATTAGCAATCAGCCCCAGCATTTT
TRBV12-5	TRBJ1-5	-	-	CASGSRGYSNQPQHF	TGTGCTAGTGGTTCAAGAGGTTATAGCAATCAGCCCCAGCATTTT
TRBV19	TRBJ1-2	TRBD1	-	CASSKGQGSYGYTF	TGTGCCAGTAGTAAGGGACAGGGGAGCTATGGCTACACCTTC
TRBV19	TRBJ2-7	TRBD1	-	CASSTHRTGGLGEQYF	TGTGCCAGTAGTACCCACCGGACAGGGGGACTAGGCGAGCAGTACTTC
TRBV10-1	TRBJ2-3	TRBD2	-	CASSEWERGGTDTQYF	TGCGCCAGCAGTGAGTGGGAGCGGGGGGGAACAGATACGCAGTATTTT
TRBV7-9	TRBJ1-4	TRBD1	-	CASSFDRGKEKLFF	TGTGCCAGCAGCTTTGACAGGGGCAAGGAAAAACTGTTTTTT
TRBV13	TRBJ1-6	-	-	CASSLAGADSPLHF	TGTGCCAGCAGCTTAGCTGGGGCCGATTCACCCCTCCACTTT
TRBV5-1	TRBJ2-7	-	once	CASSQTGGEPYEQYF	TGCGCCAGCAGCCAAACCGGGGGAGAGCCCTACGAGCAGTACTTC
TRBV7-2	TRBJ2-2	-	-	CASSPDVRGFQGRAGELFF	TGTGCCAGCAGCCCAGATGTGAGGGGTTTTCAGGGGCGGGCCGGGGAGCTGTTTTTT